This T cell receptor beta chain appears in the sequencing data of a study of technical replicates of blood from several donors. This clone was seen a handful of times. The CDR3 is 14 residues long. Germline V gene lookup returns CDR1 MNHNS and CDR2 SASEGT. V lost 6 bases, J lost 4 bases, and 4 bases stayed unmatched. Clones were read by immunoSEQ multiplex PCR, and TCRdb kept only the in-frame ones, dropping some. The table shows roughly 57,000 clones, with about 95% occurring only once. This TCR came from a human donor in good health. Some clones in this sample may be carry-over from other donors' samples. Sequencing was performed on PBMCs. The chain combines TRBV6-1 with TRBJ2-1, with 9 bases lining up with TRBD2. CDR3 nucleotides: TGTGCCAGCAGCCGGACTAGCGATTACAATGAGCAGTTCTTC. Translation: CASSRTSDYNEQFF.